The rows below give T cell receptor beta chains drawn from one sample of a study of blood T cell repertoires in COVID-19. The table came from immunoSEQ multiplex PCR; TCRdb's copy has only in-frame clones and leaves some out. The sample has tens of thousands of clones, more than 90% seen once. Sequenced: peripheral blood. These receptors were obtained from a human donor in a cohort sampled during active COVID-19. Both conserved end residues are part of each CDR3. D genes are given only for firm matches. The listing skips clone size in some rows; elsewhere it reads once, few, many or a size class.

>-|TRBJ2-1|TRBV18|once
CASSPRTSYNEQFF
TGTGCCAGCTCCCCGCGGACTTCCTACAATGAGCAGTTCTTC
>-|TRBJ2-1|TRBV24-1|-
CATSELTRNEQFF
TGTGCCACCAGTGAACTAACTAGGAATGAGCAGTTCTTC
>TRBD1|TRBJ2-7|TRBV28|-
CASSLTGGVRYEQYF
TGTGCCAGCAGTCTCACAGGGGGAGTGCGGTACGAGCAGTACTTC
>TRBD1|TRBJ1-4|TRBV29-1|-
CSARDRGREKLFF
TGCAGCGCCCGGGACAGGGGGCGCGAAAAACTGTTTTTT
>TRBD2|TRBJ2-5|TRBV9|once
CASSVGPGTTKETQYF
TGTGCCAGCAGCGTAGGCCCCGGGACTACGAAAGAGACCCAGTACTTC
>TRBD1|TRBJ2-3|TRBV6-5|-
CASSLQGVDTDTQYF
TGTGCCAGCAGCCTACAGGGGGTTGACACAGATACGCAGTATTTT
>TRBD1|TRBJ1-5|TRBV5-6|-
CASSRDRANQPQHF
TGTGCCAGCAGCAGGGACAGGGCAAATCAGCCCCAGCATTTT
>-|TRBJ2-1|TRBV24-1|once
CATSAEANEQFF
TGTGCCACCAGTGCCGAGGCTAATGAGCAGTTCTTC
>TRBD1|TRBJ1-6|TRBV28|-
CASKGTGPSYNSPLHF
TGTGCCAGCAAGGGGACAGGCCCCTCCTATAATTCACCCCTCCACTTT
>TRBD2|TRBJ2-7|TRBV18|-
CASSPISGTSGVYEQYF
TGTGCCAGCTCACCCATATCCGGGACTAGCGGGGTCTACGAGCAGTACTTC
>TRBD1|TRBJ1-1|TRBV4-2|-
CASSQVGDREAFF
TGTGCCAGCAGCCAAGTGGGGGACAGAGAAGCTTTCTTT
>-|TRBJ1-1|TRBV4-2|-
CASSQGGGITEAFF
TGTGCCAGCAGCCAGGGGGGAGGGATCACTGAAGCTTTCTTT
>TRBD1|TRBJ2-7|TRBV6-2/TRBV6-3|-
CASSNRFSGTGGRDEQYF
TGTGCCAGCAGTAACCGATTCTCCGGGACAGGTGGTCGGGACGAGCAGTACTTC
>-|TRBJ2-1|TRBV27|-
CASSLDGQYYNEQFF
TGTGCCAGCAGTTTAGACGGACAATACTACAATGAGCAGTTCTTC
>TRBD2|TRBJ2-3|TRBV7-3|-
CASSSGTSGRLWADTQYF
TGTGCCAGCAGCTCCGGGACTAGCGGGAGGCTTTGGGCAGATACGCAGTATTTT
>TRBD2|TRBJ2-1|TRBV7-2|once
CASSPGTSGYNEQFF
TGTGCCAGCAGCCCCGGGACTAGCGGATACAATGAGCAGTTCTTC
>-|TRBJ2-1|TRBV15|-
CATSRDDSLVSDEQFF
TGTGCCACCAGCAGAGATGATAGCCTAGTCAGCGATGAGCAGTTCTTC
>TRBD1|TRBJ2-2|TRBV6-5|-
CASSSTGANTGELFF
TGTGCCAGCAGTTCTACAGGGGCGAACACCGGGGAGCTGTTTTTT
>-|TRBJ2-5|TRBV4-1|-
CASSQVSVIETQYF
TGCGCCAGCAGCCAAGTTAGTGTTATAGAGACCCAGTACTTC
>TRBD2|TRBJ2-1|TRBV18|-
CASSPLSGRANEQFF
TGTGCCAGCTCACCACTGAGCGGGAGGGCCAATGAGCAGTTCTTC
>-|TRBJ1-1|TRBV19|-
CASSISRQRNTEAFF
TGTGCCAGTAGTATCTCGCGACAGCGGAACACTGAAGCTTTCTTT
>-|TRBJ2-7|TRBV4-1|once
CASSAGPSSYEQYF
TGCGCCAGCAGCGCGGGCCCGAGCTCCTACGAGCAGTACTTC
>TRBD1|TRBJ2-2|TRBV15|-
CATSPSGRGRLPPSNTGELFF
TGTGCCACCAGCCCAAGCGGTAGGGGGCGCCTACCTCCATCGAACACCGGGGAGCTGTTTTTT
>TRBD1|TRBJ2-7|TRBV7-9|-
CASSSRRQGAVYEQYF
TGTGCCAGCAGCTCCCGAAGACAGGGGGCCGTCTACGAGCAGTACTTC
>-|TRBJ1-3|TRBV7-9|-
CASSLAGRETDTIYF
TGTGCCAGCAGCTTAGCGGGAAGGGAGACGGACACCATATATTTT
>-|TRBJ1-2|TRBV7-9|-
CASSLRTVSGYTF
TGTGCCAGCAGCTTAAGGACAGTTAGCGGCTACACCTTC
>TRBD1|TRBJ1-2|TRBV12-3/TRBV12-4|-
CASIDRVDDYTF
TGTGCCAGCATAGACAGGGTTGATGACTACACCTTC
>TRBD2|TRBJ2-7|TRBV5-4|few
CASRPGLASYEQYF
TGTGCCAGCAGGCCGGGACTAGCGTCCTACGAGCAGTACTTC
>TRBD2|TRBJ2-7|TRBV6-5|-
CASRDTSGRNEQYF
TGTGCCAGCAGAGATACTAGCGGGAGAAACGAGCAGTACTTC
>-|TRBJ2-5|TRBV6-2/TRBV6-3|-
CASSYDGVTPQETQYF
TGTGCCAGCAGTTACGACGGGGTGACGCCTCAAGAGACCCAGTACTTC
>-|TRBJ2-3|TRBV28|-
CASSLGGVTDTQYF
TGTGCCAGCAGTTTGGGCGGGGTCACAGATACGCAGTATTTT
>TRBD2|TRBJ2-6|TRBV5-1|-
CASSFGEGANVLTF
TGCGCCAGCAGCTTCGGGGAGGGAGCCAACGTCCTGACTTTC
>-|TRBJ1-6|TRBV4-3|once
CASSQERSSYNSPLHF
TGCGCCAGCAGCCAAGAGCGGAGCTCCTATAATTCACCCCTCCACTTT
>TRBD2|TRBJ2-7|TRBV4-2|once
CASSQDNAGGPYEQYF
TGTGCCAGCAGCCAAGATAACGCGGGAGGGCCGTACGAGCAGTACTTC
>TRBD1|TRBJ1-2|TRBV6-5|-
CASRTGFDYGYTF
TGTGCCAGCAGGACAGGGTTCGACTATGGCTACACCTTC
>TRBD1|TRBJ2-7|TRBV24-1|-
CATRQGNEQYF
TGTGCCACCAGACAGGGGAACGAGCAGTACTTC
>-|TRBJ1-5|TRBV4-2|few
CASSQGESLSNQPQHF
TGTGCCAGCAGCCAAGGCGAGAGCCTTAGCAATCAGCCCCAGCATTTT
>TRBD1|TRBJ2-7|TRBV4-1|-
CASSLEPGGQGYEQYF
TGCGCCAGCAGCCTAGAACCAGGGGGCCAGGGTTACGAGCAGTACTTC
>TRBD2|TRBJ2-1|TRBV6-2/TRBV6-3|-
CASSIGTSEQFF
TGTGCCAGCAGTATAGGGACTAGCGAGCAGTTCTTC
>TRBD1|TRBJ2-5|TRBV9|-
CASSRQGAPQETQYF
TGTGCCAGCAGCCGACAGGGGGCCCCCCAAGAGACCCAGTACTTC
>TRBD1|TRBJ2-1|TRBV4-2|-
CASSQDPGQGSNEQFF
TGTGCCAGCAGCCAAGACCCGGGACAGGGTAGCAATGAGCAGTTCTTC
>TRBD1|TRBJ1-1|TRBV7-2|-
CASSLRDRDFRTEAFF
TGTGCCAGCAGCTTAAGGGACAGGGACTTCAGGACTGAAGCTTTCTTT
>TRBD1|TRBJ1-1|TRBV4-2|-
CASSVQGQVDEAFF
TGTGCCAGCAGCGTACAGGGACAGGTGGATGAAGCTTTCTTT
>TRBD1|TRBJ2-7|TRBV7-9|-
CASSDRGEQYF
TGTGCCAGCAGCGACAGGGGCGAGCAGTACTTC
>TRBD2|TRBJ2-3|TRBV10-3|-
CAISELAESTDTQYF
TGTGCCATCAGTGAACTAGCGGAAAGCACAGATACGCAGTATTTT
>-|TRBJ2-7|TRBV18|-
CASSAPQGYEQYF
TGTGCCAGCTCAGCACCACAGGGCTACGAGCAGTACTTC
>-|TRBJ2-7|TRBV5-6|-
CASRGSSYEQYF
TGTGCCAGCAGGGGGAGCTCCTACGAGCAGTACTTC
>TRBD2|TRBJ2-3|TRBV6-1|-
CASSEGRGDTQYF
TGTGCCAGCAGTGAGGGGAGGGGAGATACGCAGTATTTT